The TCR beta chain described here comes from a study of CD8 T cells in Susac syndrome. This CDR3 spans 15 amino acids. With V trimmed by 0 bases and J by 6 bases, 6 bases remained unmatched. Germline CDR1 reads SGDLS; CDR2 reads YYNGEE. Regarding this clonotype: What it binds is not known.

An input of about 0.45 to 1 ug of RNA was subjected to reverse transcription using random hexamers. A multiplex approach, immunoSEQ multiplex PCR, amplified TCR beta CDR3 across 54 Vbeta and 13 Jbeta. TCRdb passed the immunoSEQ multiplex PCR reads through MiXCR, listing each CDR3 protein once. The data hold roughly 150,000 distinct CDR3 sequences, with 85% to 95% observed a single time. Findings of the study overall: Within Susac syndrome CD4+ T cell repertoires, clonal expansion was not evident.

TEMRA cells were enriched by FACS, while CD8+ and CD4+ T cells were obtained through a negative isolation that was performed magnetically. What was sequenced was CD4+ T cells from PBMCs. The chain is built from TRBV9 and TRBJ2-3; 8 positions match TRBD1. The receptor was isolated from a human donor with Susac syndrome. The CDR3 here is CASSVGAGGSDTQYF. In nucleotides, the CDR3 is TGTGCCAGCAGCGTAGGTGCAGGGGGCAGTGATACGCAGTATTTT. Looking up the rest from reference TRBV9 and TRBJ2-3 gives the full variable domain: DSGVTQTPKHLITATGQRVTLRCSPRSGDLSVYWYQQSLDQGLQFLIQYYNGEERAKGNILERFSAQQFPDLHSELNLSSLELGDSALYFCASSVGAGGSDTQYFGPGTRLTVL.